The rows below give T cell receptor beta chains drawn from one sample of a study of T cell responses to AZD1222 COVID-19 vaccine. Profiled with immunoSEQ multiplex PCR; TCRdb holds only in-frame clones, not every one. This sample has approximately 46,000 clones; 85% to 90% occur once, and the top ten carry more than 0.95%. Sample: peripheral blood, taken 28 days after the second AZD1222 dose. The receptors were sampled from an adult who received the AZD1222 COVID-19 vaccine. The CDR3 runs from the conserved cysteine through the conserved F or W. Each record gives: D gene, V gene, J gene, clone size, CDR3 protein, CDR3 DNA. D genes are given only for firm matches. For some rows the clone size is stated as once, few or many, or as a class when expanded; others skip it.

d_call: TRBD2; v_call: TRBV19; j_call: TRBJ2-7; clone_size: .; cdr3_aa: CASSIGGSGNYEQYF; cdr3_nt: TGTGCCAGTAGTATAGGCGGTAGCGGGAATTACGAGCAGTACTTC
d_call: .; v_call: TRBV27; j_call: TRBJ2-6; clone_size: .; cdr3_aa: CASSFHPVGANVLTF; cdr3_nt: TGTGCCAGCAGTTTCCACCCAGTTGGGGCCAACGTCCTGACTTTC
d_call: .; v_call: TRBV9; j_call: TRBJ2-1; clone_size: .; cdr3_aa: CASSAYRMGAEQFF; cdr3_nt: TGTGCCAGCAGCGCCTACAGGATGGGGGCAGAGCAGTTCTTC
d_call: .; v_call: TRBV30; j_call: TRBJ1-2; clone_size: .; cdr3_aa: CAWTGRIYGYTF; cdr3_nt: TGTGCCTGGACAGGGAGGATTTATGGCTACACCTTC
d_call: TRBD2; v_call: TRBV3-1/TRBV3-2; j_call: TRBJ2-4; clone_size: .; cdr3_aa: CASSHGPGLAGVKNIQYF; cdr3_nt: TGTGCCAGCAGCCATGGCCCCGGACTAGCGGGAGTCAAAAACATTCAGTACTTC
d_call: .; v_call: TRBV19; j_call: TRBJ2-2; clone_size: .; cdr3_aa: CASSIRVTTGELFF; cdr3_nt: TGTGCCAGTAGTATTCGGGTCACGACCGGGGAGCTGTTTTTT
d_call: .; v_call: TRBV5-6; j_call: TRBJ1-5; clone_size: .; cdr3_aa: CASSLRSQPQHF; cdr3_nt: TGTGCCAGCAGCTTGAGGTCGCAGCCCCAGCATTTT
d_call: .; v_call: TRBV5-5; j_call: TRBJ1-1; clone_size: .; cdr3_aa: CASSFRGLDTEAFF; cdr3_nt: TGTGCCAGCAGCTTTCGAGGGTTAGACACTGAAGCTTTCTTT
d_call: .; v_call: TRBV4-1; j_call: TRBJ2-3; clone_size: once; cdr3_aa: CASSQDRSAQGNRRGGTQYF; cdr3_nt: TGCGCCAGCAGCCAAGATAGATCGGCACAGGGCAACCGGAGGGGAGGTACGCAGTATTTT
d_call: .; v_call: TRBV6-1; j_call: TRBJ1-5; clone_size: once; cdr3_aa: CASSEFAVGAGNQPQHF; cdr3_nt: TGTGCCAGCAGTGAGTTCGCGGTGGGAGCTGGCAATCAGCCCCAGCATTTT
d_call: .; v_call: TRBV7-2; j_call: TRBJ1-1; clone_size: .; cdr3_aa: CASSLGGLAEAFF; cdr3_nt: TGTGCCAGCAGCTTAGGGGGGTTGGCTGAAGCTTTCTTT
d_call: .; v_call: TRBV29-1; j_call: TRBJ1-1; clone_size: .; cdr3_aa: CSGTPPGRTIRDTEAFF; cdr3_nt: TGCAGCGGTACGCCTCCCGGACGGACAATTAGGGACACTGAAGCTTTCTTT
d_call: .; v_call: TRBV5-4; j_call: TRBJ2-2; clone_size: .; cdr3_aa: CASSLDSANTGELFF; cdr3_nt: TGTGCCAGCAGCCTCGACAGTGCGAACACCGGGGAGCTGTTTTTT
d_call: TRBD1; v_call: TRBV7-2; j_call: TRBJ2-1; clone_size: .; cdr3_aa: CASSFSGTGQFF; cdr3_nt: TGTGCCAGCAGCTTCTCCGGGACAGGGCAGTTCTTC
d_call: .; v_call: TRBV10-1; j_call: TRBJ2-3; clone_size: .; cdr3_aa: CASRGPSQYF; cdr3_nt: TGCGCCAGCAGGGGGCCCTCGCAGTATTTT
d_call: .; v_call: TRBV28; j_call: TRBJ2-6; clone_size: .; cdr3_aa: CASSPSSTGANVLTF; cdr3_nt: TGTGCCAGCAGTCCGAGTAGCACTGGGGCCAACGTCCTGACTTTC
d_call: .; v_call: TRBV6-5; j_call: TRBJ1-1; clone_size: .; cdr3_aa: CASIRDRFEAFF; cdr3_nt: TGTGCCAGCATCAGAGACAGGTTCGAAGCTTTCTTT
d_call: .; v_call: TRBV4-1; j_call: TRBJ2-5; clone_size: .; cdr3_aa: CASSHPGRTLETQYF; cdr3_nt: TGCGCCAGCAGCCACCCGGGTCGCACTCTGGAGACCCAGTACTTC
d_call: TRBD2; v_call: TRBV5-1; j_call: TRBJ2-5; clone_size: .; cdr3_aa: CASSLGTSGLRLETQYF; cdr3_nt: TGCGCCAGCAGCTTGGGGACTAGCGGGCTTCGTCTGGAGACCCAGTACTTC
d_call: TRBD2; v_call: TRBV19; j_call: TRBJ2-1; clone_size: .; cdr3_aa: CASSTLAGGRYNEQFF; cdr3_nt: TGTGCCAGTAGCACTCTAGCGGGAGGCCGTTACAATGAGCAGTTCTTC
d_call: TRBD2; v_call: TRBV11-2; j_call: TRBJ2-1; clone_size: .; cdr3_aa: CASSPRLAGANEQFF; cdr3_nt: TGTGCCAGCAGCCCTCGTCTAGCGGGAGCCAATGAGCAGTTCTTC
d_call: .; v_call: TRBV19; j_call: TRBJ2-1; clone_size: .; cdr3_aa: CASSKGQSYNEQFF; cdr3_nt: TGTGCCAGTAGTAAAGGACAGTCCTACAATGAGCAGTTCTTC
d_call: .; v_call: TRBV28; j_call: TRBJ1-2; clone_size: once; cdr3_aa: CASSLVEANYGYTF; cdr3_nt: TGTGCCAGCAGTTTGGTAGAAGCTAACTATGGCTACACCTTC
d_call: .; v_call: TRBV12-5; j_call: TRBJ2-1; clone_size: .; cdr3_aa: CASGLNGAYNEQFF; cdr3_nt: TGTGCTAGTGGTTTGAACGGGGCCTACAATGAGCAGTTCTTC
d_call: .; v_call: TRBV19; j_call: TRBJ1-2; clone_size: .; cdr3_aa: CASQSFPAYGYTF; cdr3_nt: TGTGCCAGTCAAAGTTTCCCTGCCTATGGCTACACCTTC
d_call: .; v_call: TRBV18; j_call: TRBJ1-1; clone_size: .; cdr3_aa: CASSPPAGRNTEAFF; cdr3_nt: TGTGCCAGCTCACCACCCGCCGGACGTAACACTGAAGCTTTCTTT
d_call: .; v_call: TRBV11-2; j_call: TRBJ1-3; clone_size: .; cdr3_aa: CASSSNGGTGNTIYF; cdr3_nt: TGTGCCAGCAGCTCCAACGGGGGGACTGGAAACACCATATATTTT
d_call: .; v_call: TRBV5-1; j_call: TRBJ1-4; clone_size: .; cdr3_aa: CASAWGAQEEKLFF; cdr3_nt: TGCGCCAGCGCGTGGGGGGCGCAGGAGGAAAAACTGTTTTTT
d_call: .; v_call: TRBV10-3; j_call: TRBJ2-2; clone_size: .; cdr3_aa: CAIRRGAENTGELFF; cdr3_nt: TGTGCCATCAGGAGGGGGGCAGAGAACACCGGGGAGCTGTTTTTT
d_call: TRBD2; v_call: TRBV7-6; j_call: TRBJ2-7; clone_size: once; cdr3_aa: CASSLRGGRDEQYF; cdr3_nt: TGTGCCAGCAGCTTAAGGGGCGGGAGGGACGAGCAGTACTTC
d_call: .; v_call: TRBV5-1; j_call: TRBJ2-3; clone_size: .; cdr3_aa: CASRRQPGTDTQYF; cdr3_nt: TGCGCCAGCAGGAGGCAACCGGGCACAGATACGCAGTATTTT
d_call: .; v_call: TRBV4-1; j_call: TRBJ2-7; clone_size: .; cdr3_aa: CASSQWQGRNYEQYF; cdr3_nt: TGCGCCAGCAGCCAATGGCAGGGTAGGAACTACGAGCAGTACTTC
d_call: .; v_call: TRBV19; j_call: TRBJ2-3; clone_size: .; cdr3_aa: CASSIGRQTTDTQYF; cdr3_nt: TGTGCCAGTAGTATAGGGCGGCAGACCACAGATACGCAGTATTTT
d_call: .; v_call: TRBV7-9; j_call: TRBJ2-7; clone_size: .; cdr3_aa: CASSLMNEQYF; cdr3_nt: TGTGCCAGCAGCTTAATGAACGAGCAGTACTTC
d_call: TRBD1; v_call: TRBV19; j_call: TRBJ1-5; clone_size: .; cdr3_aa: CASSPQGSGGSNQPQHF; cdr3_nt: TGTGCCAGTAGTCCACAGGGGTCGGGTGGTAGCAATCAGCCCCAGCATTTT
d_call: .; v_call: TRBV30; j_call: TRBJ1-1; clone_size: .; cdr3_aa: CAWRYKAEAFF; cdr3_nt: TGTGCCTGGAGGTACAAGGCTGAAGCTTTCTTT
d_call: .; v_call: TRBV28; j_call: TRBJ1-4; clone_size: .; cdr3_aa: CASSFRRATNEKLFF; cdr3_nt: TGTGCCAGCAGTTTTAGACGGGCAACTAATGAAAAACTGTTTTTT
d_call: TRBD1; v_call: TRBV6-2/TRBV6-3; j_call: TRBJ1-5; clone_size: .; cdr3_aa: CASSSGTGYQPQHF; cdr3_nt: TGTGCCAGCAGTTCCGGGACAGGGTATCAGCCCCAGCATTTT
d_call: TRBD1; v_call: TRBV5-1; j_call: TRBJ2-1; clone_size: .; cdr3_aa: CASSSVWDRGYNEQFF; cdr3_nt: TGCGCCAGCAGCTCTGTCTGGGACAGGGGCTACAATGAGCAGTTCTTC
d_call: .; v_call: TRBV4-3; j_call: TRBJ2-3; clone_size: .; cdr3_aa: CASSQYLGDTQYF; cdr3_nt: TGCGCCAGCAGCCAATACTTGGGAGATACGCAGTATTTT
d_call: TRBD1; v_call: TRBV6-4; j_call: TRBJ2-5; clone_size: .; cdr3_aa: CASSPSGQGALLPQYF; cdr3_nt: TGTGCCAGCAGTCCCTCGGGACAGGGGGCGCTTCTTCCCCAGTACTTC
d_call: .; v_call: TRBV10-2; j_call: TRBJ2-1; clone_size: .; cdr3_aa: CASRPSDSYNEQFF; cdr3_nt: TGCGCCAGCAGACCTTCAGACAGCTACAATGAGCAGTTCTTC
d_call: .; v_call: TRBV10-3; j_call: TRBJ1-2; clone_size: .; cdr3_aa: CAISESAGGLGYTF; cdr3_nt: TGTGCCATCAGTGAGTCAGCAGGCGGCCTTGGCTACACCTTC
d_call: TRBD2; v_call: TRBV7-9; j_call: TRBJ2-1; clone_size: .; cdr3_aa: CASSLVLAGGDNEQFF; cdr3_nt: TGTGCCAGCAGCTTAGTTCTAGCGGGAGGAGACAATGAGCAGTTCTTC
d_call: .; v_call: TRBV29-1; j_call: TRBJ2-5; clone_size: few; cdr3_aa: CSVNRAFETQYF; cdr3_nt: TGCAGCGTTAACAGGGCTTTTGAGACCCAGTACTTC
d_call: .; v_call: TRBV5-1; j_call: TRBJ1-2; clone_size: .; cdr3_aa: CASSLQGEGYTF; cdr3_nt: TGCGCCAGCAGCCTACAGGGAGAGGGCTACACCTTC
d_call: .; v_call: TRBV7-9; j_call: TRBJ1-2; clone_size: once; cdr3_aa: CASSLENSYGYTF; cdr3_nt: TGTGCCAGCAGCTTAGAGAACAGCTATGGCTACACCTTC
d_call: .; v_call: TRBV4-3; j_call: TRBJ1-5; clone_size: .; cdr3_aa: CASSQEAGGPQHF; cdr3_nt: TGCGCCAGCAGCCAAGAGGCGGGAGGGCCCCAGCATTTT
d_call: TRBD2; v_call: TRBV9; j_call: TRBJ2-1; clone_size: .; cdr3_aa: CASSTRWGTSAPSSYNEQFF; cdr3_nt: TGTGCCAGCAGCACCAGATGGGGAACTAGCGCCCCGAGCTCCTACAATGAGCAGTTCTTC